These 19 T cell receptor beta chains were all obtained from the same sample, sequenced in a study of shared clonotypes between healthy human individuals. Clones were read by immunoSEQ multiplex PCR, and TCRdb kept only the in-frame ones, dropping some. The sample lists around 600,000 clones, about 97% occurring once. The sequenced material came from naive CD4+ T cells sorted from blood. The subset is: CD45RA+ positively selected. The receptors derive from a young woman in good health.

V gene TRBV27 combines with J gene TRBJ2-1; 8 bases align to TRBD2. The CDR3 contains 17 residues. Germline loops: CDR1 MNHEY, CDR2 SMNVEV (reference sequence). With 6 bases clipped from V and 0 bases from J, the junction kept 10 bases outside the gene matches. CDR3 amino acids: CASSWNVAGSSYNEQFF. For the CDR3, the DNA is TGTGCCAGCAGCTGGAACGTAGCGGGAAGCTCCTACAATGAGCAGTTCTTC.

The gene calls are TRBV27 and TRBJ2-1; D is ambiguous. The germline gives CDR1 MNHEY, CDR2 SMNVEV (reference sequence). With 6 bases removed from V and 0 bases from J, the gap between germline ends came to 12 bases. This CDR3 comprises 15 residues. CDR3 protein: CASRQTINSYNEQFF. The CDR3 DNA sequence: TGTGCCAGCAGACAGACAATCAACTCCTACAATGAGCAGTTCTTC.

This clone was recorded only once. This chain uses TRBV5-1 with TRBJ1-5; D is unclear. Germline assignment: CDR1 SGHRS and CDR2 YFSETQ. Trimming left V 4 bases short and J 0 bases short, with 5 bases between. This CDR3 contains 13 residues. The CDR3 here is CASSLNSNQPQHF. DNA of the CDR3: TGCGCCAGCAGCCTAAATAGCAATCAGCCCCAGCATTTT.

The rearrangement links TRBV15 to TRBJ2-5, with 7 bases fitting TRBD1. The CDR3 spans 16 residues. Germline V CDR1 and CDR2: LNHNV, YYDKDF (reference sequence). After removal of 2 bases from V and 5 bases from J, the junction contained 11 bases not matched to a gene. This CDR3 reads CATSRQGQEEVETQYF. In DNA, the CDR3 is TGTGCCACCAGCAGACAAGGACAGGAGGAAGTGGAGACCCAGTACTTC.

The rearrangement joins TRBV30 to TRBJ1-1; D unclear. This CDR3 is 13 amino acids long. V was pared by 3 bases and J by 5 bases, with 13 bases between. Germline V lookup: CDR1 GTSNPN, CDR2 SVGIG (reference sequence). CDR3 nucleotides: TGTGCCTGGAGGGGTCACCCCAGGACTGAAGCTTTCTTT. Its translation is CAWRGHPRTEAFF.

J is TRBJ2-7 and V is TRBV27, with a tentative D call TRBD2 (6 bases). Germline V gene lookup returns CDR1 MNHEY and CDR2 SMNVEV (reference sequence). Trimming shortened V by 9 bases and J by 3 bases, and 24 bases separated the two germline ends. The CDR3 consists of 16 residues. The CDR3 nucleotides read TGTGCCAGTAGGAAGGCCCTGGCGGGAAACCGCTACGAGCAGTACTTC. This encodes CASRKALAGNRYEQYF.

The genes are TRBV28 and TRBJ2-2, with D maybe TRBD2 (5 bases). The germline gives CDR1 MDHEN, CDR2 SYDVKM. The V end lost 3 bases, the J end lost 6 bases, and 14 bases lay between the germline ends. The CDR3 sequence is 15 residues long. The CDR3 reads CASSFPLLGAGELFF. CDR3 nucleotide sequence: TGTGCCAGCAGTTTCCCGCTACTGGGAGCCGGGGAGCTGTTTTTT.

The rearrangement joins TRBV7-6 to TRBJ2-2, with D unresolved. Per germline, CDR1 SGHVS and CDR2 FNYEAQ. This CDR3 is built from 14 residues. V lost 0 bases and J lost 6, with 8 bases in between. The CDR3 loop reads CASSLATAPGELFF. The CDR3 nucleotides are TGTGCCAGCAGCTTAGCGACGGCCCCCGGGGAGCTGTTTTTT.

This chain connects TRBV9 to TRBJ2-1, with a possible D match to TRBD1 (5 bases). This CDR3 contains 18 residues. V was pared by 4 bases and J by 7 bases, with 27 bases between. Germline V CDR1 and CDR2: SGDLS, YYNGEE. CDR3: CASSTSKGRITTTNEQFF. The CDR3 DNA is TGTGCCAGCAGCACAAGCAAGGGGCGAATAACTACTACAAATGAGCAGTTCTTC.

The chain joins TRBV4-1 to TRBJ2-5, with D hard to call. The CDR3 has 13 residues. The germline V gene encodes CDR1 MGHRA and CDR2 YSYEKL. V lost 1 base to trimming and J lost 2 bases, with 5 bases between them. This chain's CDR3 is CASSQAQQETQYF. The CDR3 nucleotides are TGCGCCAGCAGCCAAGCACAGCAAGAGACCCAGTACTTC.

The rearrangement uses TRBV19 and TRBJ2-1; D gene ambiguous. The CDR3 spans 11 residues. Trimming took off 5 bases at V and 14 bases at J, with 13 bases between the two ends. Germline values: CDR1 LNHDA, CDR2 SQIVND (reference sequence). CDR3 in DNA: TGTGCCAGTAGTCCCGGAACATCGAAGTTCTTC. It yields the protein CASSPGTSKFF.

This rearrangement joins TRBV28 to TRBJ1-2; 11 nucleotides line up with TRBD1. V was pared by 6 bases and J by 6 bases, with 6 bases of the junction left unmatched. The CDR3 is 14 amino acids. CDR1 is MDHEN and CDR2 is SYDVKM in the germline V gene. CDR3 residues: CASSGTGGFHGYTF. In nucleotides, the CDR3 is TGTGCCAGCAGCGGGACAGGGGGGTTTCATGGCTACACCTTC.

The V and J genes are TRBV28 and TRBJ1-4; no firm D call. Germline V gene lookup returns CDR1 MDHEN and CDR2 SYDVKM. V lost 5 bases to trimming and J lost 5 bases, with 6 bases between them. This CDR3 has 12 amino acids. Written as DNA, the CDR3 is TGTGCCAGCAGTCTGAAAAATGAAAAACTGTTTTTT. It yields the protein CASSLKNEKLFF.

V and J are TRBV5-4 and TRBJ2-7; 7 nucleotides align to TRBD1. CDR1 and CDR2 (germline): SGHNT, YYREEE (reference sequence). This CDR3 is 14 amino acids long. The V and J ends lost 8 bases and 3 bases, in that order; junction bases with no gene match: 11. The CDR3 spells CARGFGTVFYEQYF. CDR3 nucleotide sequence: TGTGCCAGGGGCTTCGGGACAGTCTTCTACGAGCAGTACTTC.

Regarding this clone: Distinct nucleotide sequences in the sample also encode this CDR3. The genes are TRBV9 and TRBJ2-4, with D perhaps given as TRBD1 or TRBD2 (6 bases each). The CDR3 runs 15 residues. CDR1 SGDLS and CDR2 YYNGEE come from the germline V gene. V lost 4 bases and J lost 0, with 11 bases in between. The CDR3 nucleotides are TGTGCCAGCAGCCCCAGGGGACTAGCCAAAAACATTCAGTACTTC. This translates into CASSPRGLAKNIQYF.

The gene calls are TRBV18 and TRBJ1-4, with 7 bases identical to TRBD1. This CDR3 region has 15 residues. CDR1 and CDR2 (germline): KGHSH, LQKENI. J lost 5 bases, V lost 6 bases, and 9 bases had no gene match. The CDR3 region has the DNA TGTGCCAGCTCTACCAGTGGGACAGAGAATGAAAAACTGTTTTTT. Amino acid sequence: CASSTSGTENEKLFF.

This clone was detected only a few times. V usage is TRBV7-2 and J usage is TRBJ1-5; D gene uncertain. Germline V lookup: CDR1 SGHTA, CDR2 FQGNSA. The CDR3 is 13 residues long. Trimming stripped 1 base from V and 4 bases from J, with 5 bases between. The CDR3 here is CASSLVWNQPQHF. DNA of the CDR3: TGTGCCAGCAGCTTAGTCTGGAATCAGCCCCAGCATTTT.

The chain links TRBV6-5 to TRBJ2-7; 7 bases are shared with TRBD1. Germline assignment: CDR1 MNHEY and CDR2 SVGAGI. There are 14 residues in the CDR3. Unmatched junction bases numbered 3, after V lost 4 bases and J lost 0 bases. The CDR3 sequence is CASSLGQPSYEQYF. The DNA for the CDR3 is TGTGCCAGCAGTTTGGGACAGCCCTCCTACGAGCAGTACTTC.

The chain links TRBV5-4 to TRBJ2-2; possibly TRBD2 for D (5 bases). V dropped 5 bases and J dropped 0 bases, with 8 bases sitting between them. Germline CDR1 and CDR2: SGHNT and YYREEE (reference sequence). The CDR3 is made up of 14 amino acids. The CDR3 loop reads CASRGDTNTGELFF. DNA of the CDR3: TGTGCCAGCAGGGGAGATACGAACACCGGGGAGCTGTTTTTT.